The clone carrying this TCR beta chain was detected ten times or more. The data were taken from a study of blood T cell repertoires in COVID-19. Turning to the study itself: Sample material is recorded as cDNA or gDNA derived from T cells, B-cell-depleted T cells, or PBMCs.

Original data processing: Reference gene primers were amplified, and this amplification served to estimate nucleated cell counts. The table came from immunoSEQ multiplex PCR; TCRdb's copy has only in-frame clones and leaves some out. Clone size and V and J calls were adopted from that table, with D and trimming inferred from the DNA. The sample includes 300,000 to 400,000 clones, around 84% of them seen just once. The germline gives CDR1 MNHNS, CDR2 SASEGT. The CDR3 covers 15 residues. Trimming at V came to 1 base and at J to 2 bases, leaving 3 bases not matched to a gene. The sequencing sample was made of peripheral blood. The chain couples TRBV6-1 to TRBJ2-7; 9 nucleotides match TRBD2. The receptor's source is a human donor in a cohort sampled during active COVID-19. The CDR3 nucleotides read TGTGCCAGCAGTGAAGGAGCTAGCGGGGCCTACGAGCAGTACTTC. This translates into CASSEGASGAYEQYF.